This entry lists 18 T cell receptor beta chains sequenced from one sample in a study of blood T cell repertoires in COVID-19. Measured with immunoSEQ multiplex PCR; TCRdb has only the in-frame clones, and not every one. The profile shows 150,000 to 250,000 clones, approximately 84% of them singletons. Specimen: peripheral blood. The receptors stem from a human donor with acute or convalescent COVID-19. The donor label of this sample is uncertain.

The CDR3 nucleotides read TGTGCCAGCAGCGTAGATCAGCGGATATCCTACAATGAGCAGTTCTTC. Its translation: CASSVDQRISYNEQFF. V usage is TRBV9 and J usage is TRBJ2-1, with D possibly matching TRBD2 (5 bases). The CDR3 spans 16 residues. The germline CDR1 and CDR2 sequences are SGDLS and YYNGEE. V was cut by 0 bases and J by 1 base, with 11 bases left in between. Variable domain in full (rest from reference TRBV9 and TRBJ2-1): DSGVTQTPKHLITATGQRVTLRCSPRSGDLSVYWYQQSLDQGLQFLIQYYNGEERAKGNILERFSAQQFPDLHSELNLSSLELGDSALYFCASSVDQRISYNEQFFGPGTRLTVL.

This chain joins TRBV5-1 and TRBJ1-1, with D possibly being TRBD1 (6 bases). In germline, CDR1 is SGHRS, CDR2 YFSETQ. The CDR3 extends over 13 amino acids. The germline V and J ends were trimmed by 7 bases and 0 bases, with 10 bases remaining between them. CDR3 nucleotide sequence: TGCGCCAGCCGGGGACAAGTGAACACTGAAGCTTTCTTT. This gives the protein CASRGQVNTEAFF.

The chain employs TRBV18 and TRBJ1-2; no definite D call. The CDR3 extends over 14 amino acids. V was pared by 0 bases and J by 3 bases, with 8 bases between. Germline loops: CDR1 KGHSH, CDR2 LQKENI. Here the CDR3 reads CASSPPEQYYGYTF. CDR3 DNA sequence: TGTGCCAGCTCACCACCGGAACAGTACTATGGCTACACCTTC.

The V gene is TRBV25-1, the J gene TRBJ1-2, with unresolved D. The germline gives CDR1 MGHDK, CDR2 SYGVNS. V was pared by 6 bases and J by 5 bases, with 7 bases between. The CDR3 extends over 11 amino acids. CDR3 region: CASRHSYGYTF. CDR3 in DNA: TGTGCCAGCAGACACAGTTATGGCTACACCTTC.

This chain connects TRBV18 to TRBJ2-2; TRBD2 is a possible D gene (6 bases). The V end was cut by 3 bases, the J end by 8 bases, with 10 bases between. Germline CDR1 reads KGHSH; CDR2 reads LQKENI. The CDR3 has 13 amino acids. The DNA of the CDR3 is TGTGCCAGCTCACCCAGAGGGACTGGGGAGCTGTTTTTT. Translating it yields CASSPRGTGELFF.

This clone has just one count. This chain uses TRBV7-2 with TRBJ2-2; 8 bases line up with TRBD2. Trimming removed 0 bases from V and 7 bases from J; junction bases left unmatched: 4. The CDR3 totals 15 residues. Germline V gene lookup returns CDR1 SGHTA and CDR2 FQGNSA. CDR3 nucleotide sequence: TGTGCCAGCAGCTTAGCGAGGACTAGCCGCGGGGAGCTGTTTTTT. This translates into CASSLARTSRGELFF.

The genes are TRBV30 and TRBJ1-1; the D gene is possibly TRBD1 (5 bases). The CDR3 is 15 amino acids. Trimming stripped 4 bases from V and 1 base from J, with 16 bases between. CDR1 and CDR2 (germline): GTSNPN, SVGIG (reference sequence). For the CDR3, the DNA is TGTGCCTGGACGTCGAGACAGCTAACGAACACTGAAGCTTTCTTT. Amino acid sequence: CAWTSRQLTNTEAFF.

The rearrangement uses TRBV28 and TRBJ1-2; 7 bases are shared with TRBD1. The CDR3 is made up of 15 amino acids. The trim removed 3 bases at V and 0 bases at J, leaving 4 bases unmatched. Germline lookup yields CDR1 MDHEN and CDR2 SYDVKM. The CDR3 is CASSFRGTPNYGYTF. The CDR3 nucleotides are TGTGCCAGCAGTTTCAGGGGGACCCCTAACTATGGCTACACCTTC.

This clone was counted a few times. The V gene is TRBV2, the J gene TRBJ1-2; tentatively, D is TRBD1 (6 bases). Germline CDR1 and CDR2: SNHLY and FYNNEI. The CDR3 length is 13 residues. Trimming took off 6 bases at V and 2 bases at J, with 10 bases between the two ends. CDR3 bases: TGTGCCAGCAGGTTAGGACAGAACTATGGCTACACCTTC. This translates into CASRLGQNYGYTF.

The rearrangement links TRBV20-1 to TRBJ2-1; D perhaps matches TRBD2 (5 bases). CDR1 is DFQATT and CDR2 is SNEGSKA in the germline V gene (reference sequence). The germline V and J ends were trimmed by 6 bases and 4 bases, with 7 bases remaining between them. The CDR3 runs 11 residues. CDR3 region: CSASGYNEQFF. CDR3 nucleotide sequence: TGCAGTGCAAGCGGTTACAATGAGCAGTTCTTC.

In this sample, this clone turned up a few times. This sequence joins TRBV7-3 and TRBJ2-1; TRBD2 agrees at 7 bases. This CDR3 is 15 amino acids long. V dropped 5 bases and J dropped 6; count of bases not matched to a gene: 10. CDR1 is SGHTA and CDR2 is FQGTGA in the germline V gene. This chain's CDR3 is CASSQGSSGINEQFF. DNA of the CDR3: TGTGCCAGCAGCCAAGGCTCCAGCGGGATCAATGAGCAGTTCTTC.

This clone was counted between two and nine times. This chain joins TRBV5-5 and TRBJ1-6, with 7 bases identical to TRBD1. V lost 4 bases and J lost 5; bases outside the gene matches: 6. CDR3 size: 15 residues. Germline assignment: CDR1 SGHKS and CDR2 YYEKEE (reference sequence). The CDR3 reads CASSGGTADNSPLHF. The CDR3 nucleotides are TGTGCCAGCAGCGGAGGGACAGCAGATAATTCACCCCTCCACTTT.

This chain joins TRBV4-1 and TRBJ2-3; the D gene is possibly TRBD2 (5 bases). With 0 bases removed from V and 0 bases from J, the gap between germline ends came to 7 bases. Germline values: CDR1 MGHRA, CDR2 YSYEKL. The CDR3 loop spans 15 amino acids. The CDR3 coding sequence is TGCGCCAGCAGCCAAGAGAGGACTAGCACAGATACGCAGTATTTT. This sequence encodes CASSQERTSTDTQYF.

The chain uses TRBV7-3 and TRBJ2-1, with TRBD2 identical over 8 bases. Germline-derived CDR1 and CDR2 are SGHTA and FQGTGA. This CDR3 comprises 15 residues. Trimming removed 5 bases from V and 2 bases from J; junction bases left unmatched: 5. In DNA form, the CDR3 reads TGTGCCAGCAGCCCCTTTAGCGGGGCCTACAATGAGCAGTTCTTC. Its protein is CASSPFSGAYNEQFF.

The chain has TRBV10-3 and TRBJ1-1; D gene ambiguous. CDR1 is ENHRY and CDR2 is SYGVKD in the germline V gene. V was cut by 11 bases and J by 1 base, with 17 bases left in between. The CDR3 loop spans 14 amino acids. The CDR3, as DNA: TGTGCCGCGCTCCCCGGGTCTCGGAACACTGAAGCTTTCTTT. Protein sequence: CAALPGSRNTEAFF.

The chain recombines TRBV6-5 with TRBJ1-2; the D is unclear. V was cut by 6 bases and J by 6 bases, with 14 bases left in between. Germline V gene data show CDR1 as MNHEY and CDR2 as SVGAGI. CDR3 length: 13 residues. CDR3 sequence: CASSPTQKHGYTF. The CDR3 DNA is TGTGCCAGCAGCCCAACCCAGAAACATGGCTACACCTTC.

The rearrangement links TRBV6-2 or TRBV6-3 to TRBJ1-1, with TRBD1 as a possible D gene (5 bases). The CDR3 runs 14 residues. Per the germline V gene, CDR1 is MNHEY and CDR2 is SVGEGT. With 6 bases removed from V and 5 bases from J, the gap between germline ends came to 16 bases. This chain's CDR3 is CASSPLLGGTEAFF. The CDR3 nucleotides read TGTGCCAGCAGCCCCCTACTCGGGGGAACTGAAGCTTTCTTT.

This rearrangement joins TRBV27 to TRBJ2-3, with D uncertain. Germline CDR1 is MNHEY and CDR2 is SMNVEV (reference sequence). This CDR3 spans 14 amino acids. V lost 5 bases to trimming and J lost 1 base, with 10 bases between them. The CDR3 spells CASSGSRGTDTQYF. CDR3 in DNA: TGTGCCAGCAGTGGTAGCAGAGGCACAGATACGCAGTATTTT.